Detailed here is one TCR beta chain. Its antigen is currently unknown. Germline V gives CDR1 SEHNR, CDR2 FQNEAQ (reference sequence). Trimming removed 8 bases from V and 5 bases from J; junction bases left unmatched: 13. The CDR3 totals 16 residues. This sample is part of a study of T cells after yellow fever vaccination. Study in general: Preparing low-cell-number fractions relied on SMART-Seq v4 Ultra Low Input. General study findings and limits: Among all clonotypes, a small share was observed in both CD4 and CD8 compartments. Most primary-vaccination clones reappeared after the booster (around 95% CD4, about 87% CD8).

TCRdb reprocessed the 5' RACE reads with MiXCR, giving one entry per CDR3 protein. The sample lists under 700,000 distinct CDR3 sequences, around 16% occurring once. The source material was PBMCs, sampled less than 6 days after the first yellow fever vaccination. The rearrangement uses TRBV7-9 and TRBJ2-1; 9 bases fit TRBD2. This clonotype was sampled from a man between 18 and 35 years old who received the YFV17D yellow fever vaccine. For the CDR3, the DNA is TGTGCCAGCGATGGAGTTCGACTAGCGGCGGACAATGAGCAGTTCTTC. Protein: CASDGVRLAADNEQFF. The full variable domain, with the rest looked up from reference TRBV7-9 and TRBJ2-1, is DTGVSQNPRHKITKRGQNVTFRCDPISEHNRLYWYRQTLGQGPEFLTYFQNEAQLEKSRLLSDRFSAERPKGSFSTLEIQRTEQGDSAMYLCASDGVRLAADNEQFFGPGTRLTVL.